There are many counts of the clone carrying this T cell receptor (beta chain). The data stem from a study of T cell repertoires in cytomegalovirus infection. CDR3 size: 15 residues. Germline V CDR1 and CDR2: SEHNR, FQNEAQ (reference sequence). The V end was cut by 5 bases, the J end by 0 bases, with 11 bases between. TCRdb called the reads again in MiXCR, with one record for every CDR3 protein. Of more than 150,000 distinct CDR3 sequences detected, roughly 19% appear once; the ten largest clones hold less than 3.5%. The sequence derives from a human donor in good health (CMV status not recorded). Some clones in this sample may be carry-over from other donors' samples. The chain joins TRBV7-9 to TRBJ1-5; D gene unclear. Sequencing was carried out using PBMCs. The CDR3 bases are TGTGCCAGCAGCCCCCGGGCGGATAGCAATCAGCCCCAGCATTTT. This gives the protein CASSPRADSNQPQHF.